This T cell receptor beta chain was recovered during a study of immune evolution from preneoplasia to lung adenocarcinoma. Histologic diagnosis was independently verified by two lung pathologists. Concerning this clone itself: Its antigen is not identified.

TCRdb's copy holds only in-frame clones and misses some; the assay was immunoSEQ multiplex PCR. The repertoire holds about 7,800 clones, with 72% as singletons. Germline assignment: CDR1 SGHRS and CDR2 YFSETQ. The CDR3 is 15 residues long. Trimming pared 1 base from V and 6 bases from J, leaving 16 bases between. Study-wide points: Normal lung had the highest top T cell clone frequencies. Highest clonality occurred in KRAS-mutant, not EGFR-mutant or double wild-type, nodules.

The chain has TRBV5-1 and TRBJ1-1, with a tentative D call TRBD1 (6 bases). Specimen: FFPE lung adenocarcinoma in situ tissue. This sequence was found in a donor at least 70 years old with lung adenocarcinoma. Some clones in this sample may be carry-over from other donors' samples. The CDR3 reads CASSLYRAGGAEAFF. Here the CDR3 DNA reads TGCGCCAGCAGCTTGTACAGGGCGGGAGGGGCTGAAGCTTTCTTT.